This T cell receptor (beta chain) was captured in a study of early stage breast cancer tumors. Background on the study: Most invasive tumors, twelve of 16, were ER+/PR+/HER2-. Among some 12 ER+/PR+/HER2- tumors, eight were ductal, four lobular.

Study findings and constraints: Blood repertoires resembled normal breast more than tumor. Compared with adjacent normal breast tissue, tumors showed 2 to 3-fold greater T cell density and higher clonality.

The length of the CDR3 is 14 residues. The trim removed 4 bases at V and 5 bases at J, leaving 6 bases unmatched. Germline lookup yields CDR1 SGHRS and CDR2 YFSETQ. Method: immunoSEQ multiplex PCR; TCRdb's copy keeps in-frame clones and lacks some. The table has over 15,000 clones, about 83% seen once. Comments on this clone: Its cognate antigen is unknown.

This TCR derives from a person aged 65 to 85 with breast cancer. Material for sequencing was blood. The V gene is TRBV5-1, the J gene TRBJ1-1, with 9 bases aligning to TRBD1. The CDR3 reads CASSTGGAWTEAFF. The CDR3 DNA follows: TGCGCCAGCAGCACAGGGGGCGCGTGGACTGAAGCTTTCTTT.